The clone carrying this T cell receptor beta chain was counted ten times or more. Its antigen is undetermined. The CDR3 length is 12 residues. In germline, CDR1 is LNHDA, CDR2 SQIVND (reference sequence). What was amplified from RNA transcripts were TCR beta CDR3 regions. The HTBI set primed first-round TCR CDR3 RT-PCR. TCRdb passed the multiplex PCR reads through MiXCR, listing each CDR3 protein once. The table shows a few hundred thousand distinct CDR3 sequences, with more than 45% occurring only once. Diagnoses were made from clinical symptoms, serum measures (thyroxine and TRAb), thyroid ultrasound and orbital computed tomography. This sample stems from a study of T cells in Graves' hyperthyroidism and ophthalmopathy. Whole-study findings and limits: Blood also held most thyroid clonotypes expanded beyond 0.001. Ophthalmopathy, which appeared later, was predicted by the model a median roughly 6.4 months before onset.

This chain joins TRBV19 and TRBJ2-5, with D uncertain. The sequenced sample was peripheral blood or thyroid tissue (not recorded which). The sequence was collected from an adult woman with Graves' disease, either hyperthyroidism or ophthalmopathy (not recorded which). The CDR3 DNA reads TGTGCTCGGCCCCGCTCCCGGGAGACCCAGTACTTC. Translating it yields CARPRSRETQYF.